This T cell receptor beta chain emerged from a study of identical twins. Germline-derived CDR1 and CDR2 are SGHVS and FQNEAQ. The junction had 9 bases not matched to a gene; V was cut back by 5 bases and J by 6 bases. The CDR3 is 14 residues long. A universal primer site came from template switching; cDNA carried unique molecular identifiers. TCRdb re-derived calls from the 5' RACE reads in MiXCR, one entry per CDR3 protein. This sample has 260,000 or so distinct CDR3 sequences, with 7% to 8.5% found just once. These data were also reused for a study on yellow fever vaccine responses in identical twins. That investigation notes: Twins reportedly showed a vaccine T cell response that seemed partly convergent and partly personalized.

V gene TRBV7-8 combines with J gene TRBJ2-7; 8 bases agree with TRBD2. The sequence came from a woman in her late teens or twenties in good health. The sample consisted of CD8+ T cells sorted from blood. CDR3 sequence reads: CASSPLSGRTEQYF. CDR3 nucleotide sequence: TGTGCCAGCAGCCCCCTGAGCGGGAGAACCGAGCAGTACTTC.